This T cell receptor (beta chain) stems from a study of response to subunit inactivated influenza vaccine listed by TCRdb under 2018. Describing the broader study: The study used deep quantitative T cell receptor repertoire profiling to track responses to a trivalent subunit inactivated influenza vaccine.

In the germline V gene, CDR1 corresponds to SGHRS and CDR2 to YFSETQ. The CDR3 contains 17 residues, cysteine and phenylalanine counted. Here the CDR3 DNA is all that survives: 51 bases in frame from base 1. Trimming leaves V shorter by 1 base and J shorter by 3 bases, with the junction holding 5 bases beyond the gene matches. The paper as a whole reports these results and caveats: The authors proposed that each seasonal influenza vaccination may bring in only a limited number of new T cells.

The library was obtained by RT-PCR. These reads were obtained on an Illumina HiSeq 2500. TCRdb applied fastp at Q25 and MiXCR to the public reads, then kept only in-frame beta chains. One record per CDR3 amino acid sequence lists the most common genes and DNA. The sample table holds 500,000 to 550,000 distinct CDR3 sequences, of which under 30% were seen once. Together, the top ten hold 2.8% of the sample. On this clonotype: Its binding antigen is unknown. The input lacks base qualities; no much larger clone sits a single base away.

Separately, the same data were catalogued under a study of T cells expressing NK-cell markers. The other study reports the following: 5'RACE template switching, by which a universal primer site and unique molecular identifiers were added, was used to make TCR beta cDNA libraries. TCR beta-chain repertoires were profiled in sorted CD3+CD56+NKG2C+, CD3+CD56+NKG2C- and CD3+CD56-NKG2C+ T-cell subsets from roughly eight donors. Among the eight sequenced donors, only one was HCMV-seronegative, while the other seven were HCMV-seropositive. To restrict sorting to alphabetaTCR-expressing T cells, an anti-gammadeltaTCR antibody was added in several experiments. In over five donors, the dominant CD3+CD56+NKG2C+ clonotypes were found to rank among the top 10 CD8+ clonotypes and to make up 1.0-7.0% of CD8+ T cells. Those dominant clonotypes were again the most abundant among CD3+CD56-NKG2C+ cells in several donors, at about 28.3-60.1%. Whether the expanded NKG2C-expressing T cell clones were specific for HCMV antigens remained unclear. The eight sequenced donors were randomly selected healthy volunteers, three men and five women. HCMV-specific IgG was detected in serum with a commercial ELISA kit to determine HCMV serostatus. Ficoll density gradient centrifugation was used to isolate peripheral blood mononuclear cells from blood. Magnetic immunoseparation with Miltenyi isolation kits was used to isolate CD4+ and CD8+ T cells from PBMC. Synthesis of cDNA was primed from the TCR beta constant segment and was followed by two consecutive PCR amplification steps. Libraries were sequenced as 2 x 150 bp reads on Illumina HiSeq 2000/2500, MiSeq or NextSeq. Reads were demultiplexed and grouped by UMI with MIGEC, and clonotypes were assembled and quantified with MiTCR. To remove erroneous sequences, TCR cDNA sequences were retained only when supported by two or more reads. The tcR package was used for downstream repertoire analysis, and clonotypes were matched across fractions by CDR3 nucleotide sequence plus V segment. VDJmatch was used to annotate antigen specificity against VDJdb, with one amino acid substitution in CDR3 permitted.

This clonotype was obtained from a middle-aged man who received an inactivated influenza vaccine. Donor details come from another sample of the same person, matched by shared clones. The sample consisted of CD4+ T cells sorted from PBMCs, taken approximately 12 days after vaccination. The rearrangement joined TRBV5-1 to TRBJ2-2; 11 nucleotides in the junction match TRBD2. The sequence in DNA is TGCGCCAGCAGCTTGTTAACTAGCGGGAGTCACACCGGGGAGCTGTTTTTT. It is translated as CASSLLTSGSHTGELFF.